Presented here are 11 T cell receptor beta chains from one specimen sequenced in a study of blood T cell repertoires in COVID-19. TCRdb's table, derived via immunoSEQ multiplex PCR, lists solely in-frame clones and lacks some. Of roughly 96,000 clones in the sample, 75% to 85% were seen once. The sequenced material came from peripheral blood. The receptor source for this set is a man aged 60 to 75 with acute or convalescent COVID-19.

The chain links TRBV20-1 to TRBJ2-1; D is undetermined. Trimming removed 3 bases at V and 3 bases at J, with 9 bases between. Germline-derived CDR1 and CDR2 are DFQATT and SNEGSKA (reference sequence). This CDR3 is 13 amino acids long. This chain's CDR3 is CSASPPIYNEQFF. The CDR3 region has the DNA TGCAGTGCTAGTCCCCCAATCTACAATGAGCAGTTCTTC.

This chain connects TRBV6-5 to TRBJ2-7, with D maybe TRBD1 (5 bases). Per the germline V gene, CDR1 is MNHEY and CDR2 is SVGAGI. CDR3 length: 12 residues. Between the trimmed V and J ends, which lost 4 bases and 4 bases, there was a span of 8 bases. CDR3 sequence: CASSSDSYEQYF. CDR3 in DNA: TGTGCCAGCAGTTCTGACAGTTACGAGCAGTACTTC.

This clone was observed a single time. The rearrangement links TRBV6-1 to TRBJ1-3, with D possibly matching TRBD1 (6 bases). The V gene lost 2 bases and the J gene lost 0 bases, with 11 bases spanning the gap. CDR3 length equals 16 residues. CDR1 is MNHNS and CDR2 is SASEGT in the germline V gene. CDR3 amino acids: CASSETGNLSGNTIYF. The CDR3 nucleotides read TGTGCCAGCAGTGAAACAGGGAACCTCTCTGGAAACACCATATATTTT.

The CDR3 here is CASRPGTSNTEAFF. The CDR3, as DNA: TGCGCCAGCAGGCCCGGGACTTCAAACACTGAAGCTTTCTTT. The rearrangement joins TRBV10-1 to TRBJ1-1; D is perhaps TRBD1 (5 bases). CDR3 length equals 14 residues. Between the trimmed V and J ends, which lost 6 bases and 2 bases, there was a span of 13 bases. Germline lookup yields CDR1 WNHNN and CDR2 SYGVQD (reference sequence).

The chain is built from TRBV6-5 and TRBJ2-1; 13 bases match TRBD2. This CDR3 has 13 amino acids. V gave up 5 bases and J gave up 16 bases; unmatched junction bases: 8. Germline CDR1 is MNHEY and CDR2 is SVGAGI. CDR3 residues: CASSRSLAGGGFF. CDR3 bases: TGTGCCAGCAGTCGGTCACTAGCGGGAGGGGGCTTCTTC.

Here the CDR3 reads CAISPREGALGETQYF. CDR3 nucleotide sequence: TGTGCCATCAGCCCCCGGGAGGGGGCCCTAGGAGAGACCCAGTACTTC. V and J are TRBV10-3 and TRBJ2-5; tentative D call: TRBD2 (8 bases). V was trimmed by 6 bases and J by 4 bases, leaving 21 bases between them. Looked up from germline, CDR1 is ENHRY and CDR2 is SYGVKD. The CDR3 is made up of 16 amino acids.

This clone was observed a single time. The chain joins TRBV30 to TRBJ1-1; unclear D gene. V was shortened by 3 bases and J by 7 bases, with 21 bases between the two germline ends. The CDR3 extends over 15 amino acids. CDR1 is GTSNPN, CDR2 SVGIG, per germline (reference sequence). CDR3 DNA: TGTGCCTGGAGGGCCGACGGTATTGAGCGTAGTGAAGCTTTCTTT. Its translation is CAWRADGIERSEAFF.

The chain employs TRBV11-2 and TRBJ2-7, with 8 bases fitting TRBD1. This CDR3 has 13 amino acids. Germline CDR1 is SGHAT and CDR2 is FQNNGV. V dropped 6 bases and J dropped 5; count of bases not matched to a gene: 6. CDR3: CASRRTGTHEQYV. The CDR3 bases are TGTGCCAGCAGGAGGACAGGGACCCACGAGCAGTACGTC.

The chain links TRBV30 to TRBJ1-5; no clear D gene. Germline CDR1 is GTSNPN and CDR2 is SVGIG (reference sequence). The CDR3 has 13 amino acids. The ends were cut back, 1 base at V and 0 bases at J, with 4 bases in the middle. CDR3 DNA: TGTGCCTGGAGTGCCAATAGCAATCAGCCCCAGCATTTT. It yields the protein CAWSANSNQPQHF. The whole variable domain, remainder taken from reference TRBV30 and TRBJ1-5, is SQTIHQWPATLVQPVGSPLSLECTVEGTSNPNLYWYRQAAGRGLQLLFYSVGIGQISSEVPQNLSASRPQDRQFILSSKKLLLSDSGFYLCAWSANSNQPQHFGDGTRLSIL.

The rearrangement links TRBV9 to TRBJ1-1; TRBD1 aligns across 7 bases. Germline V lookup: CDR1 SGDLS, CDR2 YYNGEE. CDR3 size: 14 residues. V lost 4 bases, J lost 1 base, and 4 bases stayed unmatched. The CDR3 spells CASSKRQGNTEAFF. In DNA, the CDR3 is TGTGCCAGCAGCAAAAGACAGGGGAACACTGAAGCTTTCTTT.

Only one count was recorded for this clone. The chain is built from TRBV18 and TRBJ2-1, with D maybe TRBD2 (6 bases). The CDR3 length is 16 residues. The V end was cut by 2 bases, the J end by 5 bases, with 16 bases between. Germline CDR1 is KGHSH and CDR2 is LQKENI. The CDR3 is CASSPRKASANNEQFF. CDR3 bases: TGTGCCAGCTCACCAAGGAAGGCTAGCGCTAACAATGAGCAGTTCTTC.